These T cell receptor beta chains were read from a single sample in a study of Graves' ophthalmopathy and Graves' hyperthyroidism. TCRdb re-called the multiplex PCR reads through MiXCR, storing one row per CDR3 protein. This table holds about 620,000 distinct CDR3 sequences, about 24% found once. The sequenced material came from peripheral blood. These TCRs come from a woman aged 18-29 years with stable Graves' hyperthyroidism. Some clones in this sample may be carry-over from other donors' samples. CDR3s include the opening cysteine and the closing phenylalanine or tryptophan.

V | length | CDR3
TRBV28 | 17 | CASSLFRGGLTPETQYF
TRBV7-2 | 15 | CASSLALQGTYEQYF
TRBV28 | 14 | CASSLRYGGNTIYF
TRBV28 | 15 | CASSFYLAVKNIQYF
TRBV29-1 | 14 | CSVQGQLNTGELFF
TRBV20-1 | 16 | CSARDGDRGANYGYTF
TRBV27 | 16 | CASSLSPSGRSYEQYF
TRBV2 | 13 | CASSENREAGYTF
TRBV6-5 | 15 | CASSPYRGGSYEQYF
TRBV12-3/TRBV12-4 | 11 | CASRSGTYLYF
TRBV5-1 | 15 | CASSLSGQRGDIQYF
TRBV12-3/TRBV12-4 | 13 | CASSTTLGTEAFF
TRBV30 | 14 | CAWSVWDSQETQYF
TRBV30 | 13 | CAWSSEGNYGYTF
TRBV12-3/TRBV12-4 | 15 | CASSFTRSGDQPQHF
TRBV5-1 | 17 | CASSLALTGGQSTEAFF
TRBV19 | 14 | CASTPRQGNTEAFF
TRBV6-5 | 12 | CASSYRGSEAFF
TRBV5-5 | 16 | CASSLRQGIEGTEAFF
TRBV20-1 | 11 | CSAGDIIEAFF
TRBV6-4 | 11 | CASSRQGTPFF
TRBV29-1 | 13 | CSVWGQGNGEQYF
TRBV20-1 | 13 | CSARVDSNQPQHF
TRBV4-1 | 15 | CASSPGQLRNTEAFF
TRBV19 | 15 | CASSIAPQRGQTQYF
TRBV13 | 14 | CASSKHGQNYGYTF
TRBV19 | 13 | CASKIQGTYGYTF
TRBV7-2 | 15 | CASSARDGGFAPLHF
TRBV6-1 | 15 | CASRRGQVTPTEAFF
TRBV4-1 | 15 | CASTQGSRPTHEQYF
TRBV6-2/TRBV6-3 | 15 | CACSGRGHNTGELFF
TRBV20-1 | 14 | CSALDRGQYGEAFF
TRBV12-3/TRBV12-4 | 15 | CASSLVPKGAGELFF
TRBV6-5 | 16 | CASSYRGGIAKNIQYF
TRBV6-2/TRBV6-3 | 17 | CASSAGTSGRSTYEQYF
TRBV29-1 | 13 | CSVGGGRAYEQYF
TRBV11-2 | 15 | CASSLESGLGYEQYF
TRBV12-3/TRBV12-4 | 12 | CASSSTNARQYF
TRBV11-1 | 17 | CASSLIGRIEWINGYTF
TRBV7-9 | 12 | CASSVSLSEQYF
TRBV12-3/TRBV12-4 | 15 | CASSEPGPRLGPQHF
TRBV20-1 | 12 | CSARVRGTEAFF
TRBV6-2/TRBV6-3 | 11 | CASSLHFEAFF
TRBV20-1 | 14 | CSANRDLSNYGYTF
TRBV7-8 | 13 | CASSTTPTGPKYF
TRBV12-3/TRBV12-4 | 16 | CASSLTTGTGSYEQYF
TRBV5-1 | 14 | CASSWLDRNTEAFF
TRBV28 | 18 | CASKWTSLGPSLSGELFF
TRBV5-1 | 15 | CASSLLGRRNTEAFF